These 17 T cell receptor beta chains were all obtained from the same sample, sequenced in a study of response to subunit inactivated influenza vaccine. TCRdb re-analysed the RT-PCR reads in MiXCR, keeping a single row per CDR3 protein. The sample lists some 480,000 distinct CDR3 sequences; approximately 11% were seen once. This specimen consisted of PBMCs from blood, obtained roughly 47 days after vaccination. Receptor source: a man over 45 who received an inactivated influenza vaccine.

This clonotype has a handful of counts. J is TRBJ2-1 and V is TRBV6-5; tentative D call: TRBD1 (5 bases). CDR1 and CDR2 from the germline V gene are MNHEY and SVGAGI. V lost 2 bases and J 0 bases, leaving 11 bases between the germline ends. This CDR3 spans 16 amino acids. The CDR3 loop is CASSYQQASSYNEQFF. DNA for the CDR3: TGTGCCAGCAGTTACCAACAGGCCTCCTCCTACAATGAGCAGTTCTTC.

On this clonotype itself: One junction end disagrees with the germline gene, perhaps due to a read error. Here the CDR3 reads CSAYIAGGVDAQYF. The CDR3 DNA reads TGCAGTGCTTACATAGCGGGAGGGGTAGATGCGCAGTATTTT. This chain connects TRBV20-1 to TRBJ2-3; 11 bases are shared with TRBD2. Germline CDR1 is DFQATT and CDR2 is SNEGSKA (reference sequence). CDR3 length: 14 amino acids.

Only a few counts were recorded for this clonotype. The V and J genes are TRBV6-2 or TRBV6-3 and TRBJ1-1; D is perhaps TRBD1 (5 bases). The CDR3 totals 12 residues. The V and J ends lost 6 bases and 7 bases respectively, with 12 bases between them. CDR1 MNHEY and CDR2 SVGEGT come from the germline V gene. In nucleotides, the CDR3 is TGTGCCAGCAGCTACAGGAGAGGTGAAGCTTTCTTT. As protein: CASSYRRGEAFF.

The chain links TRBV6-1 to TRBJ2-5; 7 bases align to TRBD2. Germline loops: CDR1 MNHNS, CDR2 SASEGT. V trimming: 7 bases; J trimming: 4 bases; junction bases outside the gene matches: 6. The CDR3 loop spans 13 amino acids. The CDR3 DNA follows: TGTGCCAGCACCAAAGCGGGGACAGAGACCCAGTACTTC. Protein sequence: CASTKAGTETQYF.

V usage is TRBV7-9 and J usage is TRBJ2-1, with 9 bases aligning to TRBD2. The V and J ends lost 1 base and 9 bases, in that order; junction bases with no gene match: 13. The length of the CDR3 is 17 residues. CDR1 and CDR2 (germline): SEHNR, FQNEAQ (reference sequence). DNA for the CDR3: TGTGCCAGCAGCTTAGGGACGGAGAGCGGGGGGCGGAGTGAGCAGTTCTTC. Translated: CASSLGTESGGRSEQFF.

This chain connects TRBV5-1 to TRBJ2-2, with 10 bases fitting TRBD2. V shed 3 bases, J shed 5 bases, and the junction held 10 bases outside the gene matches. The germline V gene encodes CDR1 SGHRS and CDR2 YFSETQ. The CDR3 is 17 amino acids. The CDR3 loop reads CASSSESAGGPTGELFF. The DNA of the CDR3 is TGCGCCAGCAGCTCAGAGTCAGCGGGAGGGCCAACCGGGGAGCTGTTTTTT.

In its sample, this clonotype was seen a few times. The chain joins TRBV29-1 to TRBJ2-2; no clear D gene. V was cut by 3 bases and J by 2 bases, with 10 bases left in between. This CDR3 has 14 residues. Germline CDR1 reads SQVTM; CDR2 reads ANQGSEA. CDR3 protein: CSVEAQPNTGELFF. DNA of the CDR3: TGCAGCGTTGAGGCACAGCCAAACACCGGGGAGCTGTTTTTT.

This clonotype was seen at least ten times. The chain is built from TRBV12-3 or TRBV12-4 and TRBJ2-3; D perhaps matches TRBD1 (6 bases). The V and J ends lost 3 bases and 2 bases respectively, with 12 bases between them. This CDR3 is 15 amino acids long. CDR3 amino acids: CASSLGAGPTDTQYF. The CDR3 DNA is TGTGCCAGCAGTTTGGGGGCAGGACCCACAGATACGCAGTATTTT.

There are a few counts of this clonotype. The genes are TRBV7-6 and TRBJ1-5, with D unclear. The CDR3 has 14 amino acids. Germline CDR1 reads SGHVS; CDR2 reads FNYEAQ. The V end lost 5 bases, the J end lost 5 bases, and 13 bases lay between the germline ends. Here the CDR3 DNA reads TGTGCCAGCAGCCCCCTGGTCGGGGATCAGCCCCAGCATTTT. Translation gives CASSPLVGDQPQHF.

Only a few counts were recorded for this clonotype. The chain uses TRBV7-2 and TRBJ1-6, with a possible D match to TRBD1 (6 bases). The CDR3 consists of 14 residues. V was pared by 3 bases and J by 6 bases, with 9 bases between. Per germline, CDR1 SGHTA and CDR2 FQGNSA. CDR3 in amino acids: CASSLRGGNSPLHF. The DNA of the CDR3 is TGTGCCAGCAGCTTGAGAGGGGGTAATTCACCCCTCCACTTT.

In its sample, this clonotype was seen many times. The chain links TRBV6-2 or TRBV6-3 to TRBJ1-1, with no clear D. Germline-derived CDR1 and CDR2 are MNHEY and SVGEGT. V lost 8 bases, J lost 3 bases, and 10 bases lay in between. The CDR3 consists of 12 residues. CDR3 region: CASGRTYTEAFF. CDR3 DNA sequence: TGTGCCAGCGGTCGCACCTACACTGAAGCTTTCTTT.

This clonotype is a singleton in its sample. The chain links TRBV6-2 or TRBV6-3 to TRBJ2-1, with 7 positions matching TRBD2. Germline V lookup: CDR1 MNHEY, CDR2 SVGEGT. With 3 bases clipped from V and 8 bases from J, the junction kept 7 bases outside the gene matches. This CDR3 comprises 14 residues. The CDR3 DNA reads TGTGCCAGCAGTTATTCCGGGACTATACATGAGCAGTTCTTC. It encodes CASSYSGTIHEQFF.

This clonotype was counted between two and nine times. CDR3 DNA sequence: TGTGCCAGCAGCCAAGTGGGTCGGGTATCTGAGACCCAGTACTTC. Protein: CASSQVGRVSETQYF. The chain links TRBV7-7 to TRBJ2-5; D is unclear. This CDR3 has 15 residues. Germline CDR1 SSHAT, CDR2 FNYEAQ (reference sequence). Trimming shortened V by 5 bases and J by 5 bases, and 18 bases separated the two germline ends.

This clonotype was detected many times. The rearrangement uses TRBV20-1 and TRBJ2-1, with 13 bases lining up with TRBD2. The CDR3 extends over 14 amino acids. CDR1 is DFQATT and CDR2 is SNEGSKA in the germline V gene (reference sequence). After removal of 3 bases from V and 9 bases from J, the junction contained 5 bases not matched to a gene. The CDR3 loop reads CSARGLAGSSEQFF. CDR3 coding DNA: TGCAGTGCTAGGGGACTAGCGGGATCGTCTGAGCAGTTCTTC.

This chain connects TRBV20-1 to TRBJ2-5; D call uncertain. Germline assignment: CDR1 DFQATT and CDR2 SNEGSKA (reference sequence). V lost 6 bases, J lost 4 bases, and 18 bases lay in between. The CDR3 totals 14 residues. The CDR3 nucleotides are TGCAGTGCCCCCCCCCAGATCCTGGGAGAGACCCAGTACTTC. It encodes CSAPPQILGETQYF.

This clonotype was counted between two and nine times. The rearrangement links TRBV9 to TRBJ2-2, with a tentative D call TRBD1 (6 bases). The CDR3 is 14 amino acids. V gave up 3 bases and J gave up 1 base, with 7 bases separating them. Per the germline V gene, CDR1 is SGDLS and CDR2 is YYNGEE. The CDR3 region has the DNA TGTGCCAGCAGCGCGGGACAGAACACCGGGGAGCTGTTTTTT. Its protein product is CASSAGQNTGELFF.

This clonotype was observed at least ten times. This chain uses TRBV12-3 or TRBV12-4 with TRBJ1-2; the D gene is possibly TRBD1 (5 bases). The germline V and J ends were trimmed by 0 bases and 2 bases, with 10 bases remaining between them. The CDR3 runs to 15 residues. CDR3 residues: CASSLARGSNYGYTF. The CDR3 DNA follows: TGTGCCAGCAGTTTAGCGAGGGGCAGCAACTATGGCTACACCTTC.